The source of this T cell receptor (beta chain) is a study of blood T cell repertoires in COVID-19. Study at large: Samples representing acute and convalescent COVID-19 were sourced from the United States, Italy and Spain. PBMCs, B-cell-depleted T cells, or T cells provided the cDNA or gDNA that made up the material.

J was trimmed by 2 bases and V by 5 bases; bases with no gene match: 7. This CDR3 comprises 15 residues. CDR1 SGHVS and CDR2 FNYEAQ come from the germline V gene. Original data processing: Amplification with reference gene primers provided the estimates of nucleated cell counts. Data came from immunoSEQ multiplex PCR; TCRdb stores just in-frame clones and leaves some out. That table furnishes V, J and clone size, whereas the DNA furnished D and trimming. The sample has 650,000 to 800,000 clones; 85% to 90% are singletons. The V call is TRBV7-6, the J call TRBJ2-3; 7 nucleotides line up with TRBD1. The sequencing sample was made of peripheral blood. The TCR comes from a woman under 30 with acute or convalescent COVID-19. The CDR3 DNA reads TGTGCCAGCAGCCCTAGGGACAGTTACACAGATACGCAGTATTTT. Amino acid sequence: CASSPRDSYTDTQYF.